The 17 T cell receptor beta chains listed next were all sequenced from one sample in a study of shared clonotypes between healthy human individuals. Terminally differentiated effector memory CD45RA+ cells were excluded from the naive CD8 cells, which were CD45RO-negative and positively selected for CCR7. Repertoires were generated with immunoSEQ multiplex PCR, while TCRdb's copy carries only in-frame clones and drops some. The sample holds 1.5 million to 2.5 million clones; roughly 95% are singletons and the top ten take more than 0.95%. Input material: naive CD8+ T cells sorted from blood. The receptors were gathered from a man between 18 and 29 years old in good health.

Comment on this clone: Other DNA variants within this sample encode the same CDR3. V is TRBV27 and J is TRBJ2-7, with D tentatively TRBD1 (6 bases). The germline gives CDR1 MNHEY, CDR2 SMNVEV (reference sequence). Trimming cost V 3 bases and J 3 bases, with 12 bases left between them. This CDR3 is 14 amino acids long. This CDR3 is CASSFAGANYEQYF. In nucleotides, the CDR3 is TGTGCCAGCAGTTTTGCAGGGGCGAACTACGAGCAGTACTTC.

The chain couples TRBV12-5 to TRBJ1-2; D not certain. The germline gives CDR1 LGHNT, CDR2 FRNRAP. The CDR3 is 12 amino acids. Trimming removed 2 bases at V and 4 bases at J, with 5 bases between. CDR3 sequence: CASGLSSYGYTF. Here the CDR3 DNA reads TGTGCTAGTGGTTTGAGCAGCTATGGCTACACCTTC.

This clone was seen a few times. Within the sample, other DNA sequences also encode this same CDR3. The rearrangement links TRBV5-4 to TRBJ1-4; no reliable D call. Germline values: CDR1 SGHNT, CDR2 YYREEE (reference sequence). V lost 0 bases to trimming and J lost 7 bases, with 1 base between them. The CDR3 runs 11 residues. The CDR3 sequence is CASSLGEKLFF. The CDR3 DNA reads TGTGCCAGCAGCTTGGGTGAAAAACTGTTTTTT.

The chain couples TRBV5-6 to TRBJ1-2; D unclear. Trimming took 2 bases from V and 6 from J, leaving 11 bases between them. CDR3 size: 13 residues. Germline assignment: CDR1 SGHDT and CDR2 YYEEEE. CDR3 in amino acids: CASSLAGFDGYTF. CDR3 bases: TGTGCCAGCAGCTTAGCTGGGTTCGATGGCTACACCTTC.

The gene calls are TRBV19 and TRBJ1-5; D is possibly TRBD1 (5 bases). Trimming cost V 5 bases and J 3 bases, with 11 bases left between them. This CDR3 region has 14 residues. Germline lookup yields CDR1 LNHDA and CDR2 SQIVND (reference sequence). CDR3 in amino acids: CASSYRDYNQPQHF. The CDR3, as DNA: TGTGCCAGTAGTTACCGGGACTACAATCAGCCCCAGCATTTT.

J is TRBJ2-7 and V is TRBV19, with D perhaps matching TRBD1 or TRBD2 (6 bases each). V was trimmed by 3 bases and J by 6 bases, leaving 18 bases between them. The CDR3 length is 15 residues. The germline CDR1 and CDR2 sequences are LNHDA and SQIVND (reference sequence). The CDR3 sequence: CASSMTPGAGCEQYF. The CDR3 nucleotides read TGTGCCAGTAGTATGACTCCGGGGGCGGGTTGCGAGCAGTACTTC.

The chain joins TRBV2 to TRBJ1-2, with 11 bases matching TRBD1. With V trimmed by 7 bases and J by 7 bases, 2 bases remained unmatched. The CDR3 covers 12 residues. Per the germline V gene, CDR1 is SNHLY and CDR2 is FYNNEI. The CDR3 DNA follows: TGTGCCAGCATGGACAGGGGGCTTGGCTACACCTTC. Encoded protein: CASMDRGLGYTF.

V gene TRBV5-6 combines with J gene TRBJ1-3; TRBD1 matches 12 bases. This CDR3 contains 19 residues. Germline-derived CDR1 and CDR2 are SGHDT and YYEEEE. Germline trimming cut 4 bases from V and 4 bases from J; bases unmatched to any gene: 15. The CDR3, as DNA: TGTGCCAGCAGCCGTTGGGGGGACAGGGGGCGAGGGTCCGGAAACACCATATATTTT. It translates to CASSRWGDRGRGSGNTIYF.

The chain is built from TRBV2 and TRBJ1-1, with a tentative D call TRBD1 (6 bases). CDR1 is SNHLY, CDR2 FYNNEI, per germline. V lost 2 bases and J 3 bases, leaving 16 bases between the germline ends. The CDR3 length is 16 residues. CDR3 in amino acids: CASSEQAVDSHTEAFF. CDR3 sequence (DNA): TGTGCCAGCAGTGAACAGGCCGTGGACAGTCACACTGAAGCTTTCTTT.

The J gene is TRBJ1-2, the V gene TRBV4-1; D is uncertain. CDR1 MGHRA and CDR2 YSYEKL come from the germline V gene. V was trimmed by 1 base and J by 4 bases, leaving 13 bases between them. The length of the CDR3 is 15 residues. The CDR3 coding sequence is TGCGCCAGCAGCCAAGGGTCGACCGCAGGCTATGGCTACACCTTC. Amino acids: CASSQGSTAGYGYTF.

This clone was counted a single time. The chain recombines TRBV27 with TRBJ1-4; no reliable D call. V was cut by 6 bases and J by 0 bases, with 8 bases left in between. Germline V gene sequence: CDR1 MNHEY, CDR2 SMNVEV (reference sequence). The CDR3 consists of 14 residues. CDR3 sequence (DNA): TGTGCCAGCAGATTCGTGGCAACTAATGAAAAACTGTTTTTT. Translated, it gives CASRFVATNEKLFF.

The chain uses TRBV28 and TRBJ2-2, with 8 bases aligning to TRBD1. CDR3 length equals 16 residues. J gave up 13 bases and V 6 bases, and 19 bases lay outside the gene matches. Germline values: CDR1 MDHEN, CDR2 SYDVKM. CDR3 DNA sequence: TGTGCCAGCAGCCTAAAAGGGACAGGTCGAGCTATATGGCTGTTTTTT. Translation gives CASSLKGTGRAIWLFF.

Points on this clone: This sample also contains other DNA sequences that code for the same CDR3. The rearrangement links TRBV5-1 to TRBJ1-1, with D maybe TRBD1 (5 bases). The ends were cut back, 0 bases at V and 5 bases at J, with 8 bases in the middle. CDR1 is SGHRS and CDR2 is YFSETQ in the germline V gene. There are 13 residues in the CDR3. The CDR3 loop reads CASSLVRGTEAFF. The CDR3 coding sequence is TGCGCCAGCAGCTTGGTTCGGGGGACTGAAGCTTTCTTT.

This sequence joins TRBV5-6 and TRBJ2-2, with D unresolved. Germline CDR1 is SGHDT and CDR2 is YYEEEE. There are 15 residues in the CDR3. The V and J ends lost 1 base and 6 bases respectively, with 13 bases between them. The CDR3 region has the DNA TGTGCCAGCAGCTTGATTAGGCTGGGGTCCGGGGAGCTGTTTTTT. Translated: CASSLIRLGSGELFF.

This chain connects TRBV6-5 to TRBJ2-1, with 7 positions matching TRBD1. Germline V gene data show CDR1 as MNHEY and CDR2 as SVGAGI. The CDR3 loop spans 15 amino acids. V shed 4 bases and J 4 bases; nucleotides not matched to a gene: 7. The CDR3 region is CASSSTGVLYNEQFF. In DNA form, the CDR3 reads TGTGCCAGCAGTTCCACAGGGGTGTTGTACAATGAGCAGTTCTTC.

In regard to this clone: This sample includes further DNA sequences coding for the same CDR3. V and J are TRBV28 and TRBJ2-1, with 7 positions matching TRBD1. V gave up 3 bases and J gave up 8 bases; unmatched junction bases: 4. CDR1 is MDHEN and CDR2 is SYDVKM in the germline V gene. The CDR3 length is 13 residues. The CDR3 nucleotides read TGTGCCAGCAGTTTTCGGCAGGGGGATGAGCAGTTCTTC. Translating it yields CASSFRQGDEQFF.

This rearrangement joins TRBV6-6 to TRBJ2-7, with D unresolved. Germline assignment: CDR1 MNHNY and CDR2 SVGAGI (reference sequence). V was clipped by 4 bases and J by 1 base, with 8 bases between them. This CDR3 is built from 13 residues. CDR3 sequence reads: CASSFDESYEQYF. As DNA, the CDR3 is TGTGCCAGCAGTTTTGACGAGTCCTACGAGCAGTACTTC.